This T cell receptor beta chain derives from a study of vaccination effects on CD4 cells after COVID-19. Study summary: Either the BNT162b2 or mRNA-1273 vaccine was given to participants in two doses.

Cultured cells yielded isolated CD4+ T cells after more than nine days. Half-medium replacement with IL-2 medium occurred on days 3 and 7. Here immunoSEQ multiplex PCR was the method, and the copy in TCRdb shows in-frame clones only, minus some. The sample includes 50,000 to 60,000 clones, 60% to 85% of them seen just once. A note on this clone: Its matching antigen is unknown.

The ends were cut back, 4 bases at V and 2 bases at J, with 11 bases in the middle. Germline CDR1 is MNHNY and CDR2 is SVGAGI (reference sequence). The CDR3 extends over 14 amino acids. The receptor was derived from a human donor who received a COVID-19 vaccine. The V and J genes are TRBV6-6 and TRBJ1-2; unclear D gene. The sample consisted of CD4+ T cells from PBMCs cultured without peptide, taken before COVID-19 vaccination. For the CDR3, the DNA is TGTGCCAGCAGTTCAGACATAATGAACTATGGCTACACCTTC. This codes for CASSSDIMNYGYTF.